This T cell receptor beta chain originates from a study of cytomegalovirus exposure and HLA in healthy donors. The PCR ran on 60 Vbeta and 13 Jbeta primers. Assay used: immunoSEQ multiplex PCR; TCRdb lists only in-frame clones, some missing. Of some 130,000 clones in the sample, nearly 65% were seen once. This clone has only one observation. This TCR was recovered from a man in his forties in good health and CMV-seropositive. The sequenced material came from PBMCs.

The chain's CDR3 is CASSPTVMNTEAFF. CDR3 nucleotide sequence: TGTGCCAGTAGCCCGACAGTTATGAACACTGAAGCTTTCTTT. The V gene is TRBV19, the J gene TRBJ1-1; tentative D call: TRBD1 (5 bases). CDR3 length: 14 residues. From germline, CDR1 is LNHDA and CDR2 SQIVND (reference sequence). V was shortened by 6 bases and J by 0 bases, with 11 bases between the two germline ends.